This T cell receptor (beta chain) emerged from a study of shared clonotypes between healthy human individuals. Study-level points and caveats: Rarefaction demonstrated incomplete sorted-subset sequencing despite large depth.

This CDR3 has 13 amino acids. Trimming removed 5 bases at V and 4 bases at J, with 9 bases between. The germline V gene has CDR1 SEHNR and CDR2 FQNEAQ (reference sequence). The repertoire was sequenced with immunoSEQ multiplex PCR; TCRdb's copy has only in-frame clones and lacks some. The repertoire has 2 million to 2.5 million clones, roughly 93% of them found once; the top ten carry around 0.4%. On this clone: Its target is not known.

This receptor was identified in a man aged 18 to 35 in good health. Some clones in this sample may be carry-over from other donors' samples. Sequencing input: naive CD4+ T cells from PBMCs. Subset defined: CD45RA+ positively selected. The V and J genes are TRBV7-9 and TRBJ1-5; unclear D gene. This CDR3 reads CASSRLENQPQHF. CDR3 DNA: TGTGCCAGCAGCCGTTTAGAAAATCAGCCCCAGCATTTT.